Listed below are T cell receptor beta chains from one sample, sequenced in a study of B cell selection in AIRE deficiency. TCRdb keeps only in-frame clones here, not all; method: immunoSEQ multiplex PCR. The table shows under 30,000 clones, with roughly 98% occurring only once. The sequenced sample was conventional CD4+ T cells sorted from PBMCs. Receptors were obtained from a human donor with AIRE deficiency. Each CDR3 is given with its conserved first and last residue. The order of the fields is clone size, J gene, V gene, CDR3 length, D gene, CDR3 DNA, CDR3 protein. D genes are given only for firm matches. A row's size may be missing; if present it is once, few, many or a size class.

- | TRBJ2-1 | TRBV27 | 11 | - | TGTGCCAGCCATTTGGGGGAGGAGCAGTTCTTC | CASHLGEEQFF
- | TRBJ1-5 | TRBV28 | 15 | - | TGTGCCAGCGGCATGGGGACGATTAGCAATCAGCCCCAGCATTTT | CASGMGTISNQPQHF
- | TRBJ2-3 | TRBV5-4 | 17 | TRBD2 | TGTGCCAGCAGCTTGGATGGGACTACGCTTGGCACAGATACGCAGTATTTT | CASSLDGTTLGTDTQYF
- | TRBJ1-6 | TRBV7-2 | 16 | TRBD1 | TGTGCCAGCAGCCCCGAGGGACAGAACTATAATTCACCCCTCCACTTT | CASSPEGQNYNSPLHF
- | TRBJ2-7 | TRBV30 | 13 | - | TGTGCCTGGTGCAGGGGGGGGCGCGACGAGCAGTACTTC | CAWCRGGRDEQYF
- | TRBJ1-5 | TRBV28 | 18 | TRBD1 | TGTGCCAGCAGTCGACAGGGAACGAAGCTATATAGCAATCAGCCCCAGCATTTT | CASSRQGTKLYSNQPQHF
- | TRBJ2-1 | TRBV6-6 | 13 | - | TGTGCCAGCAGTTACATGGGGTCCAATGAGCAGTTCTTC | CASSYMGSNEQFF
- | TRBJ2-7 | TRBV6-5 | 15 | - | TGTGCCAGCAGTTACTCGTCCCTCAGAGGGGTCGAGCAGTACTTC | CASSYSSLRGVEQYF
- | TRBJ1-1 | TRBV11-2 | 17 | - | TGTGCCAGCAGCTTAGCGTTCGGGGCTCCTGGCCGCACTGAAGCTTTCTTT | CASSLAFGAPGRTEAFF
once | TRBJ1-4 | TRBV7-9 | 12 | TRBD1 | TGTGCCAGCAGCGCCAGACAGGGTGGTCCCTTTTTT | CASSARQGGPFF
- | TRBJ1-5 | TRBV19 | 17 | - | TGTGCCAGTAGTAAGAAGGACGCCAGATGGGTCAATCAGCCCCAGCATTTT | CASSKKDARWVNQPQHF
- | TRBJ2-3 | TRBV9 | 18 | TRBD2 | TGTGCCAGCAGCGGGGGTTATAGCGGGAGTTCCAAGGCGGATACGCAGTATTTT | CASSGGYSGSSKADTQYF
- | TRBJ2-4 | TRBV19 | 18 | - | TGTGCCAGTAGTATTCAGGGCAAACTTAGTCTAGCCAAAAACATTCAGTACTTC | CASSIQGKLSLAKNIQYF
- | TRBJ2-7 | TRBV7-8 | 14 | - | TGTGCCAGCAGCTTGGTCCAGAATCCCTACGAGCAGTACTTC | CASSLVQNPYEQYF
- | TRBJ1-3 | TRBV7-9 | 16 | TRBD1 | TGTGCCAGCAGCTTATTCTCAGGGGGACCAGGAAACACCATATATTTT | CASSLFSGGPGNTIYF
- | TRBJ2-5 | TRBV5-1 | 15 | TRBD1 | TGCGCCAGCAGCGCCGGGACAGAGTACCAAGAGACCCAGTACTTC | CASSAGTEYQETQYF
- | TRBJ1-2 | TRBV28 | 14 | - | TGTGCCAGCAGTCAAACGACAGGAATCTATGGCTACACCTTC | CASSQTTGIYGYTF
- | TRBJ1-1 | TRBV5-2 | 14 | - | TGTGCCAGCAGCCCGAAAGAGTTGAACACTGAAGCTTTCTTT | CASSPKELNTEAFF
- | TRBJ2-5 | TRBV5-1 | 13 | - | TGCGCCAGCTCGAATCGAGGAGAAGAGACCCAGTACTTC | CASSNRGEETQYF
- | TRBJ2-3 | TRBV6-4 | 15 | TRBD2 | TGTGCCAGCAGTGGAACGGGAGGACCCACAGATACGCAGTATTTT | CASSGTGGPTDTQYF